The 16 T cell receptor beta chains below all came from one sample that was sequenced in a study of T-cell memory formation after mild COVID-19. A single record per CDR3 protein comes from TCRdb applying MiXCR to the 5' RACE reads. The sample has roughly 100,000 distinct CDR3 sequences; roughly an eighth are singletons. Sequenced input: PBMCs or a T cell subset sorted from them (not recorded which). The source is an adult woman who had mild COVID-19 (a few samples of this study predate the infection). Cell type and time point are not known.

This clonotype has at least ten counts. The chain is built from TRBV12-3 or TRBV12-4 and TRBJ2-7; D might be TRBD1 (5 bases). The CDR3 is 14 residues long. Trimming took 2 bases from V and 1 from J, leaving 9 bases between them. CDR3 sequence (DNA): TGTGCCAGCAGTTTAATCTACAGGTCCTACGAGCAGTACTTC. Protein: CASSLIYRSYEQYF.

The rearrangement joins TRBV3-1 to TRBJ2-5; no reliable D call. V lost 3 bases and J 2 bases, leaving 10 bases between the germline ends. Looked up from germline, CDR1 is LGHDT and CDR2 is YNNKEL (reference sequence). The CDR3 spans 14 residues. The CDR3 region is CASSHWMFQETQYF. CDR3 nucleotides: TGTGCCAGCAGCCATTGGATGTTTCAAGAGACCCAGTACTTC.

This clonotype was seen a handful of times. The rearrangement uses TRBV7-3 and TRBJ1-1; tentative D call: TRBD1 (5 bases). Germline V CDR1 and CDR2: SGHTA, FQGTGA. The CDR3 consists of 13 residues. V was clipped by 6 bases and J by 4 bases, with 12 bases between them. The CDR3 DNA reads as TGTGCCAGCAGTCCTTATGGGGGCACTGAAGCTTTCTTT. This sequence encodes CASSPYGGTEAFF.

This clonotype was detected ten times or more. V usage is TRBV2 and J usage is TRBJ2-7, with D possibly being TRBD2 (5 bases). The CDR3 is 13 residues long. Germline CDR1 and CDR2: SNHLY and FYNNEI. The ends were cut back, 6 bases at V and 0 bases at J, with 9 bases in the middle. CDR3 in amino acids: CASREGSSYEQYF. The CDR3 nucleotides read TGTGCCAGCAGAGAGGGATCCTCCTACGAGCAGTACTTC.

The chain recombines TRBV7-9 with TRBJ2-7; 8 nucleotides align to TRBD2. After removal of 4 bases from V and 4 bases from J, the junction contained 6 bases not matched to a gene. The length of the CDR3 is 14 residues. CDR1 and CDR2 (germline): SEHNR, FQNEAQ (reference sequence). The CDR3 DNA follows: TGTGCCAGCAGCTCTATGCGGGGGGCGTACGAGCAGTACTTC. This gives the protein CASSSMRGAYEQYF.

This clonotype was counted only a few times. The chain uses TRBV28 and TRBJ2-3; D call uncertain. This CDR3 has 14 amino acids. The germline gives CDR1 MDHEN, CDR2 SYDVKM. V was clipped by 7 bases and J by 2 bases, with 13 bases between them. Written as DNA, the CDR3 is TGTGCCAGCACCAGTGGGGTGTTCACAGATACGCAGTATTTT. Translation: CASTSGVFTDTQYF.

This clonotype was recorded many times. The rearrangement joins TRBV20-1 to TRBJ2-5; D ambiguous. The CDR3 extends over 13 amino acids. The germline V gene encodes CDR1 DFQATT and CDR2 SNEGSKA (reference sequence). V lost 1 base, J lost 0 bases, and 6 bases lay in between. The CDR3 reads CSARGGYQETQYF. For the CDR3, the DNA is TGCAGTGCTAGAGGGGGTTACCAAGAGACCCAGTACTTC.

This clonotype has just a few counts. The chain couples TRBV7-3 to TRBJ1-3; no clear D. Germline loops: CDR1 SGHTA, CDR2 FQGTGA. The CDR3 is made up of 14 amino acids. The V gene lost 2 bases and the J gene lost 0 bases, with 5 bases spanning the gap. CDR3 in amino acids: CASSLYPSGNTIYF. CDR3 nucleotide sequence: TGTGCCAGCAGCTTATATCCCTCTGGAAACACCATATATTTT.

This clonotype has a count of ten or more. The chain carries TRBV7-8 and TRBJ2-1; no clear D. The CDR3 loop spans 15 amino acids. Germline V gene sequence: CDR1 SGHVS, CDR2 FQNEAQ. With 4 bases removed from V and 0 bases from J, the gap between germline ends came to 10 bases. As DNA, the CDR3 is TGTGCCAGCAGCTCACCGGCAAGCTCCTACAATGAGCAGTTCTTC. Translating gives CASSSPASSYNEQFF.

This clonotype was recorded a few times. This chain uses TRBV14 with TRBJ2-1, with a possible D match to TRBD2 (7 bases). V was shortened by 0 bases and J by 9 bases, with 15 bases between the two germline ends. Germline lookup yields CDR1 SGHDN and CDR2 FVKESK. CDR3 length: 15 amino acids. As DNA, the CDR3 is TGTGCCAGCAGCCAAGATCTCGGGGGCGGGGGTGAGCAGTTCTTC. Encoded protein: CASSQDLGGGGEQFF.

In this sample, this clonotype turned up a few times. The gene calls are TRBV7-8 and TRBJ2-7; 10 bases match TRBD1. V lost 5 bases, J lost 3 bases, and 10 bases stayed unmatched. The CDR3 extends over 16 amino acids. The V gene's germline CDR1 is SGHVS and CDR2 FQNEAQ. The CDR3 reads CASSLEDGTGDYEQYF. CDR3 sequence (DNA): TGTGCCAGCAGCCTGGAAGACGGGACAGGGGACTACGAGCAGTACTTC.

This clonotype was seen a few times. The rearrangement uses TRBV25-1 and TRBJ2-1, with 11 bases aligning to TRBD2. The germline gives CDR1 MGHDK, CDR2 SYGVNS. The CDR3 extends over 18 amino acids. The V segment lost 3 bases and the J segment 5 bases; nucleotides outside the gene matches: 12. CDR3 coding DNA: TGTGCCAGCAGTGAGTCCCTCCTAGCGGGAGGACCCGACAATGAGCAGTTCTTC. Its protein is CASSESLLAGGPDNEQFF. Based on the CDR3 plus reference TRBV25-1 and TRBJ2-1, the full variable domain is EADIYQTPRYLVIGTGKKITLECSQTMGHDKMYWYQQDPGMELHLIHYSYGVNSTEKGDLSSESTVSRIRTEHFPLTLESARPSHTSQYLCASSESLLAGGPDNEQFFGPGTRLTVL.

The gene calls are TRBV6-4 and TRBJ1-2, with TRBD1 identical over 7 bases. CDR3 size: 18 residues. V lost 2 bases and J lost 3; bases outside the gene matches: 15. In germline, CDR1 is MRHNA, CDR2 SNTAGT. CDR3 amino acids: CASSDIRDILQGDYGYTF. CDR3 nucleotide sequence: TGTGCCAGCAGTGACATCCGGGACATTCTCCAGGGGGACTATGGCTACACCTTC.

This chain links TRBV6-5 with TRBJ2-1; TRBD2 matches at 12 bases. CDR3 size: 16 residues. Germline CDR1 is MNHEY and CDR2 is SVGAGI. J gave up 4 bases and V 0 bases, and 1 base lay outside the gene matches. DNA for the CDR3: TGTGCCAGCAGTTACTCAGGGACTAGCGGGTACAATGAGCAGTTCTTC. The encoded protein is CASSYSGTSGYNEQFF.

The chain couples TRBV4-2 to TRBJ2-7; 9 nucleotides line up with TRBD2. V shed 1 base, J shed 1 base, and the junction held 8 bases outside the gene matches. Per the germline V gene, CDR1 is LGHNA and CDR2 is YNFKEQ. This CDR3 is built from 17 residues. CDR3 amino acids: CASSQALLSGGSYEQYF. CDR3 nucleotides: TGTGCCAGCAGCCAAGCCCTCCTAAGCGGGGGGTCCTACGAGCAGTACTTC.

This clonotype turned up a few times. The gene calls are TRBV24-1 and TRBJ2-2; possible D gene TRBD2, 6 bases. The length of the CDR3 is 16 residues. The V and J ends lost 2 bases and 0 bases respectively, with 9 bases between them. In germline, CDR1 is KGHDR, CDR2 SFDVKD. The CDR3: CATSDWREANTGELFF. The CDR3 DNA reads as TGTGCCACCAGTGATTGGCGGGAAGCGAACACCGGGGAGCTGTTTTTT.